These T cell receptor beta chains were read from a single sample in a study of radiotherapy plus CTLA-4 blockade in lung cancer. Profiling relied on immunoSEQ multiplex PCR, and the TCRdb table lists in-frame clones only, not all of them. The table lists roughly 32,000 clones, about four fifths of them singletons. The source was peripheral blood, collected from a patient treated with radiotherapy plus ipilimumab. These receptors were taken from a human donor with non-small cell lung cancer that progressed on radiotherapy plus ipilimumab. CDR3s include the opening cysteine and the closing phenylalanine or tryptophan. Each record gives: V gene, D gene, clone size, J gene, CDR3 protein, CDR3 DNA. A D gene is named only where the DNA matches it firmly. Some rows have no size entry. The others give once, few or many, or a class for an expanded clone.

v_call: TRBV19; d_call: TRBD1; clone_size: NA; j_call: TRBJ1-1; cdr3_aa: CASTVTGEAIAFF; cdr3_nt: TGTGCCAGTACCGTGACAGGGGAGGCTATAGCTTTCTTT
v_call: TRBV19; d_call: NA; clone_size: NA; j_call: TRBJ2-3; cdr3_aa: CASSIGTDTQYF; cdr3_nt: TGTGCCAGTAGTATTGGCACAGATACGCAGTATTTT
v_call: TRBV9; d_call: NA; clone_size: NA; j_call: TRBJ2-1; cdr3_aa: CASSVGGRGPTHEQFF; cdr3_nt: TGTGCCAGCAGCGTAGGTGGGAGAGGACCCACACATGAGCAGTTCTTC
v_call: TRBV19; d_call: NA; clone_size: NA; j_call: TRBJ2-7; cdr3_aa: CASSISASSSYEQYF; cdr3_nt: TGTGCCAGTAGTATATCGGCCTCCAGCTCCTACGAGCAGTACTTC
v_call: TRBV10-3; d_call: NA; clone_size: NA; j_call: TRBJ2-7; cdr3_aa: CAISESIASSSYEQYF; cdr3_nt: TGTGCCATCAGTGAGTCGATAGCTAGCAGCTCCTACGAGCAGTACTTC
v_call: TRBV28; d_call: NA; clone_size: NA; j_call: TRBJ2-2; cdr3_aa: CASSLGRVTTGELFF; cdr3_nt: TGTGCCAGCAGTTTAGGCAGGGTAACCACCGGGGAGCTGTTTTTT
v_call: TRBV29-1; d_call: NA; clone_size: NA; j_call: TRBJ1-2; cdr3_aa: CSAQGNYGYTF; cdr3_nt: TGCAGCGCCCAGGGGAACTATGGCTACACCTTC
v_call: TRBV7-9; d_call: NA; clone_size: once; j_call: TRBJ1-5; cdr3_aa: CASSLDGGSQPQHF; cdr3_nt: TGTGCCAGCAGCTTAGACGGGGGAAGCCAGCCCCAGCATTTT
v_call: TRBV27; d_call: NA; clone_size: NA; j_call: TRBJ2-5; cdr3_aa: CASSSLETQYF; cdr3_nt: TGTGCCAGCAGTTCCTTGGAGACCCAGTACTTC
v_call: TRBV7-8; d_call: NA; clone_size: NA; j_call: TRBJ2-3; cdr3_aa: CASSLGARGGLDTQYF; cdr3_nt: TGTGCCAGCAGCTTGGGGGCGAGGGGAGGGTTAGATACGCAGTATTTT
v_call: TRBV7-6; d_call: TRBD1; clone_size: NA; j_call: TRBJ2-3; cdr3_aa: CASSPGQGPLDTQYF; cdr3_nt: TGTGCCAGCAGCCCGGGACAGGGGCCGCTGGATACGCAGTATTTT
v_call: TRBV30; d_call: NA; clone_size: NA; j_call: TRBJ1-6; cdr3_aa: CAWTLGGNNSPLHF; cdr3_nt: TGTGCCTGGACTCTAGGAGGCAATAATTCACCCCTCCACTTT
v_call: TRBV5-1; d_call: NA; clone_size: NA; j_call: TRBJ2-1; cdr3_aa: CASSLGGAYNEQFF; cdr3_nt: TGCGCCAGCAGCTTAGGGGGGGCCTACAATGAGCAGTTCTTC
v_call: TRBV6-1; d_call: NA; clone_size: NA; j_call: TRBJ2-7; cdr3_aa: CASSADRFSYEQYF; cdr3_nt: TGTGCCAGCAGTGCCGACAGGTTCTCCTACGAGCAGTACTTC
v_call: TRBV4-1; d_call: NA; clone_size: NA; j_call: TRBJ2-7; cdr3_aa: CASSRTPGDYEQYF; cdr3_nt: TGCGCCAGCAGCCGAACTCCGGGGGACTACGAGCAGTACTTC
v_call: TRBV9; d_call: TRBD2; clone_size: once; j_call: TRBJ2-5; cdr3_aa: CASSVGRLARQETQYF; cdr3_nt: TGTGCCAGCAGCGTAGGCCGACTAGCGCGTCAAGAGACCCAGTACTTC
v_call: TRBV6-5; d_call: NA; clone_size: NA; j_call: TRBJ2-5; cdr3_aa: CASSYVGETQYF; cdr3_nt: TGTGCCAGCAGTTACGTCGGAGAGACCCAGTACTTC
v_call: TRBV6-5; d_call: NA; clone_size: NA; j_call: TRBJ1-1; cdr3_aa: CASSEKRVNTEAFF; cdr3_nt: TGTGCCAGCAGTGAAAAGCGAGTGAACACTGAAGCTTTCTTT
v_call: TRBV5-8; d_call: NA; clone_size: few; j_call: TRBJ1-4; cdr3_aa: CASSLDSNEKLFF; cdr3_nt: TGTGCCAGCAGCTTGGACAGCAATGAAAAACTGTTTTTT
v_call: TRBV5-4; d_call: NA; clone_size: NA; j_call: TRBJ1-1; cdr3_aa: CASSSGGTAEAFF; cdr3_nt: TGTGCCAGCAGCTCCGGGGGCACAGCCGAAGCTTTCTTT
v_call: TRBV28; d_call: NA; clone_size: NA; j_call: TRBJ1-5; cdr3_aa: CASSDRRPQHF; cdr3_nt: TGTGCCAGCAGCGACCGAAGGCCCCAGCATTTT
v_call: TRBV11-2; d_call: NA; clone_size: few; j_call: TRBJ1-4; cdr3_aa: CASTLGVNEKLFF; cdr3_nt: TGTGCCAGCACCCTAGGGGTTAATGAAAAACTGTTTTTT
v_call: TRBV18; d_call: NA; clone_size: NA; j_call: TRBJ1-6; cdr3_aa: CASSPEGGSPLHF; cdr3_nt: TGTGCCAGCTCACCAGAGGGGGGTTCACCCCTCCACTTT